This T cell receptor beta chain came from a study of response to subunit inactivated influenza vaccine. This CDR3 region has 14 residues. The V gene lost 5 bases and the J gene lost 0 bases, with 10 bases spanning the gap. TCRdb processed the RT-PCR reads anew with MiXCR; each CDR3 protein has one entry. The sample lists 590,000 or so distinct CDR3 sequences; about 14% were seen once. In this sample, this clonotype turned up a few times. Its antigen is unidentified. General observations from the study: The authors suggested that every seasonal influenza vaccination recruits few new T cells.

The chain combines TRBV12-3 or TRBV12-4 with TRBJ1-2, with D unclear. The sample was PBMCs from blood, taken 14 to 15 days before vaccination. The clonotype was recovered from a man aged 50 to 60 who received an inactivated influenza vaccine. CDR3 nucleotide sequence: TGTGCCAGCAGTCGACACCCAACTAACTATGGCTACACCTTC. Residues: CASSRHPTNYGYTF.